Given below is one T cell receptor beta chain in context. A single count supports this clone. The target of this receptor is not known. No clone much larger than this one lies a single base away; base qualities are absent. The data were obtained in a study of shared clonotypes between healthy human individuals (dated by TCRdb to the early 2020s). Background on the whole study: A couple of women and a few men aged 18 to 49 years were included in the cohort. Between about 0.85 and 9.5 billion PBMCs per donor were obtained by leukapheresis. Per donor, three plates each were used for CD4 naive and CD4 memory, two for CD8 naive, and one for CD8 memory. To estimate repertoire size and how much clonotypes are shared between individuals, the study performed deep sequencing of blood TCR repertoires from roughly five healthy adults. To increase sequencing depth and limit assay-specific biases, TCR repertoire library preparation and sequencing were carried out by different laboratories using diverse techniques.

What the work shows at the level of the full study, not this receptor alone: Compared with non-shared clonotypes, the clonotypes found in all four sorted-subset donors had higher generation probabilities. The small number of donors limited the genetic and exposure-history diversity represented. Pairwise subsampling indicated that sequencing depth was expected to affect the degree of clonotype sharing among donors. Naive subsets generally had larger estimated clonotype richness than memory subsets. Only blood was sampled, and tissue TCR repertoires likely differ from those in blood. Sharing across a few donors was observed for roughly 5.4% of naive CD4, under 4% of naive CD8, about 2.3% of memory CD4, and around 0.4% of memory CD8 clonotypes. Incomplete sequencing was indicated by rarefaction of sorted-subset datasets, despite the large sequencing depth.

Healthy HIV-negative adults with no recently reported acute infections or vaccinations were included as donors. Every donor was a Caucasian adult living in Nashville, Tennessee, USA. CD4+ T cells were enriched by magnetic negative selection; naive cells were then positively selected on CD45RA, and the negative fraction formed the memory subset. Blood was obtained by leukapheresis, after which PBMCs were separated by Ficoll-Histopaque density gradient centrifugation and cryopreserved in liquid nitrogen vapor phase. Analytical flow cytometry was used to check the purity and quantity of each magnetically sorted T cell population. From each sorted fraction, genomic DNA was isolated and quantified by UV absorbance on a Nanodrop 2000c. V and J are trimmed by 7 bases and 1 base, and the gene matches miss 6 bases of the junction. Reading the germline V gene gives CDR1 MNHNS and CDR2 SASEGT. Counted from cysteine to phenylalanine, this CDR3 has 14 amino acids. Only CDR3 DNA remains: 42 bases, in frame from the first base.

Using the deep immunoSEQ assay, TCR CDR3 regions were amplified from genomic DNA by multiplex PCR. Extracted genomic DNA from each cell subset was spread evenly across all wells of several immunoSEQ 96-well plates, with each plate serving as a replicate. For sorted subsets, about 210 ng of genomic DNA, equivalent to 25,000 to 30,000 T cell genomes, went into each replicate PCR. The purified libraries were quantified using a Qubit 3.0 fluorometer, sized with a Bioanalyzer 2100, and then quantified again using the KAPA Library Quantification kit. Every immunoSEQ 96-well plate was sequenced on a separate single-read 150-cycle Illumina NextSeq 550 flow cell. The paper's data handling went like this. Because only junctional sequences without quality scores were contained in the immunoSEQ output, filtering matching that applied to full-length reads could not be performed. Sequences were annotated with PyIR, a Python wrapper for IgBLAST v1.9, and V/J genes and CDR3 were assigned using IMGT germline references. Any read was removed if the V/J assignment was weak (E-value above 1e-6), the CDR3 was missing, or the read contained stop codons, out-of-frame junctions, or ambiguous translated residues. V3J clonotypes were defined as sequences sharing an identical inferred V gene, J gene, and CDR3 amino acid sequence. The percentage overlap between two repertoires was calculated by dividing the number of shared unique clonotypes by the size of the smaller repertoire. Richness of each repertoire was evaluated using RTK rarefaction, the Chao1 estimator, and Recon v2.1 estimates of unobserved clonotypes. For all TCRbeta clonotypes obtained by the gDNA method from several donors, generation probabilities were computed with OLGA. This immuneACCESS table, as held by TCRdb, lists in-frame sequences with V and J called but not all clones. Of the missing ones, under half trace to an unresolved V gene in checked studies; the others have no known cause. The V and J calls and clone size come from that table; D and trimming were worked out from the DNA. The sample has around 990,000 clones on record, 60% to 80% of them singletons. The ten largest account for 0.89% of the sample.

The clonotype originates from a man aged 18 to 29 in good health. Some clones in this sample may be carry-over from other donors' samples. What was sequenced was memory CD4+ T cells from PBMCs. The meaning of the sample's cell subset or site label: CD45RA-negative fraction. The sequence joins TRBV6-1 to TRBJ2-5, with 7 middle bases fitting TRBD1. The bases read TGTGCCAGCAATCTAGACAGGGCCCAAGAGACCCAGTACTTC. Translated, it reads CASNLDRAQETQYF.